This T cell receptor (beta chain) stems from a study of regulatory T cells in long-lasting Graves disease. The V gene's germline CDR1 is ENHRY and CDR2 SYGVKD. Between the trimmed V and J ends, which lost 3 bases and 5 bases, there was a span of 13 bases. CDR3 size: 15 residues. Relying on iRepertoire HTBI primers and Arm-PCR of CDR3 regions, the team built TCR beta libraries. From the multiplex PCR reads, TCRdb called clonotypes with MiXCR, one entry per CDR3 protein. In the table there are 350,000 to 500,000 distinct CDR3 sequences, approximately 16% of which are singletons. Sample time point: newly diagnosed GD, antithyroid drugs for less than 3 months. The TCR library used RNA extracted from PBMCs. The data were also submitted as part of a second study, on T cells in Graves' hyperthyroidism and ophthalmopathy. From that paper: No ophthalmopathy progression within 18 months constituted stable Graves' hyperthyroidism. HTBI primers drove first-round RT-PCR of the TCR CDR3.

The sample here was peripheral blood mononuclear cells (PBMCs), taken at new diagnosis, from a patient treated with antithyroid drugs. The V call is TRBV10-3, the J call TRBJ1-4; D unresolved. This TCR came from a woman in her 30s with Graves disease. CDR3 DNA sequence: TGTGCCATCAGTGAATCCTCGGCGGGGAATGAAAAACTGTTTTTT. Translation: CAISESSAGNEKLFF.